These 21 T cell receptor beta chains came from one sample sequenced in a study of T cell repertoires in cytomegalovirus infection. TCRdb ran MiXCR on the reads and lists one entry per CDR3 protein. The sample includes a few hundred thousand distinct CDR3 sequences, about 40% of them seen just once. For these receptors, no antigen is known. The sequenced sample was cultured PBMCs, obtained from culture after CMV antigen stimulation. The receptors originated from a human donor in good health (CMV status not recorded). Some clones in this sample may be carry-over from other donors' samples.

The rearrangement uses TRBV7-2 and TRBJ2-1, with D uncertain. This CDR3 contains 17 residues. Trimming shortened V by 5 bases and J by 0 bases, and 17 bases separated the two germline ends. The germline V gene has CDR1 SGHTA and CDR2 FQGNSA. For the CDR3, the DNA is TGTGCCAGCAGCCTGAGGCCAGTCTGGAGCTCCTACAATGAGCAGTTCTTC. It codes for CASSLRPVWSSYNEQFF.

The chain employs TRBV4-3 and TRBJ1-2; 8 bases fit TRBD1. With 1 base clipped from V and 4 bases from J, the junction kept 2 bases outside the gene matches. CDR1 is LGHNA, CDR2 YSLEER, per germline. This CDR3 has 14 residues. The CDR3 DNA is TGCGCCAGCAGCCAAGGACAGGGGAGCTATGGCTACACCTTC. Translating it yields CASSQGQGSYGYTF.

V is TRBV5-1 and J is TRBJ1-3; D not resolved. The V gene lost 1 base and the J gene lost 0 bases, with 11 bases spanning the gap. The CDR3 covers 16 residues. Germline V lookup: CDR1 SGHRS, CDR2 YFSETQ. CDR3 nucleotides: TGCGCCAGCAGCTTGTTCAGTCTCGCCTCTGGAAACACCATATATTTT. Its translation is CASSLFSLASGNTIYF.

There are a few counts of this clonotype. The rearrangement joins TRBV7-8 to TRBJ2-1, with D uncertain. The CDR3 extends over 15 amino acids. Germline lookup yields CDR1 SGHVS and CDR2 FQNEAQ. The germline V and J ends were trimmed by 5 bases and 1 base, with 12 bases remaining between them. CDR3 in DNA: TGTGCCAGCAGCCCCCATCCTCTTTCCTACAATGAGCAGTTCTTC. It encodes CASSPHPLSYNEQFF.

The genes are TRBV19 and TRBJ1-1; no definite D call. The V gene lost 5 bases and the J gene lost 2 bases, with 9 bases spanning the gap. The CDR3 loop spans 13 amino acids. Germline loops: CDR1 LNHDA, CDR2 SQIVND (reference sequence). CDR3 nucleotide sequence: TGTGCCAGTAGTGGGGAGGGTAACACTGAAGCTTTCTTT. Translated: CASSGEGNTEAFF.

The chain carries TRBV6-5 and TRBJ2-5; 7 nucleotides match TRBD2. The germline gives CDR1 MNHEY, CDR2 SVGAGI. This CDR3 spans 14 amino acids. Trimming took 8 bases from V and 5 from J; bases not matched to a gene: 11. The CDR3 reads CASAQGHGGETQYF. CDR3 in DNA: TGTGCCAGCGCTCAAGGACACGGGGGGGAGACCCAGTACTTC.

The chain joins TRBV12-3 or TRBV12-4 to TRBJ2-2, with 9 nucleotides matching TRBD1. The J segment lost 2 bases and the V segment lost 6 bases, leaving 7 bases of the junction unmatched. The CDR3 totals 16 residues. For the CDR3, the DNA is TGTGCCAGCAGGAACCGGGACAGGGTTAACACCGGGGAGCTGTTTTTT. Its translation is CASRNRDRVNTGELFF.

The chain uses TRBV20-1 and TRBJ2-7, with D possibly matching TRBD2 (5 bases). Trimming left V 5 bases short and J 2 bases short, with 19 bases between. The CDR3 is made up of 15 amino acids. Looked up from germline, CDR1 is DFQATT and CDR2 is SNEGSKA (reference sequence). CDR3 bases: TGCAGTGCTCCCTTTGGGAGTGCGGGCCCCTACGAGCAGTACTTC. Amino acids: CSAPFGSAGPYEQYF.

This rearrangement joins TRBV15 to TRBJ1-2; weak D call: TRBD1 (6 bases). V lost 8 bases and J lost 4, with 14 bases in between. CDR1 and CDR2 (germline): LNHNV, YYDKDF (reference sequence). This CDR3 contains 13 residues. CDR3 residues: CATQQGGGYGYTF. The CDR3 bases are TGTGCCACCCAACAGGGAGGAGGCTATGGCTACACCTTC.

This chain uses TRBV7-2 with TRBJ1-1; 8 bases fit TRBD1. The CDR3 covers 14 residues. The J segment lost 4 bases and the V segment lost 6 bases, leaving 7 bases of the junction unmatched. The V gene's germline CDR1 is SGHTA and CDR2 FQGNSA. DNA of the CDR3: TGTGCCAGCAGTCAACCGGACAGGGCCACTGAAGCTTTCTTT. Translated: CASSQPDRATEAFF. The full variable domain, completed using reference TRBV7-2 and TRBJ1-1, is GAGVSQSPSNKVTEKGKDVELRCDPISGHTALYWYRQSLGQGLEFLIYFQGNSAPDKSGLPSDRFSAERTGGSVSTLTIQRTQQEDSAVYLCASSQPDRATEAFFGQGTRLTVV.

The chain uses TRBV30 and TRBJ1-2, with a weak D call TRBD1 (6 bases). Germline V gene lookup returns CDR1 GTSNPN and CDR2 SVGIG (reference sequence). This CDR3 region has 12 residues. V was pared by 8 bases and J by 4 bases, with 14 bases between. Written as DNA, the CDR3 is TGTGCCAGCGGGTGGGACATCTATGGCTACACCTTC. It specifies CASGWDIYGYTF. Full variable domain (missing parts from reference TRBV30 and TRBJ1-2): SQTIHQWPATLVQPVGSPLSLECTVEGTSNPNLYWYRQAAGRGLQLLFYSVGIGQISSEVPQNLSASRPQDRQFILSSKKLLLSDSGFYLCASGWDIYGYTFGSGTRLTVV.

The chain couples TRBV28 to TRBJ2-1, with 7 bases that match TRBD2. With 5 bases clipped from V and 13 bases from J, the junction kept 14 bases outside the gene matches. The V gene's germline CDR1 is MDHEN and CDR2 SYDVKM. The CDR3 spans 14 residues. Here the CDR3 reads CASSTPRGDYSQFF. The CDR3 bases are TGTGCCAGCAGTACCCCCCGGGGGGACTACTCCCAGTTCTTC.

This clonotype has only a few counts. The chain carries TRBV7-2 and TRBJ2-1, with 13 bases that match TRBD2. This CDR3 contains 15 residues. Germline assignment: CDR1 SGHTA and CDR2 FQGNSA. V was pared by 5 bases and J by 10 bases, with 8 bases of the junction left unmatched. This CDR3 is CASSPRTSGGLEQFF. The CDR3 bases are TGTGCCAGCAGCCCTCGGACTAGCGGGGGCCTCGAGCAGTTCTTC.

This clonotype was counted only a few times. V and J are TRBV28 and TRBJ1-4; D call uncertain. V dropped 4 bases and J dropped 5 bases, with 11 bases sitting between them. Germline CDR1 and CDR2: MDHEN and SYDVKM. The CDR3 sequence is 14 residues long. The CDR3: CASSSGDTNEKLFF. CDR3 bases: TGTGCCAGCAGTTCGGGAGATACGAATGAAAAACTGTTTTTT.

V and J are TRBV7-2 and TRBJ2-3, with 9 positions matching TRBD2. Germline CDR1 and CDR2: SGHTA and FQGNSA. This CDR3 has 16 residues. J was trimmed by 4 bases and V by 4 bases; bases with no gene match: 9. Here the CDR3 reads CASSWRGLAAADTQYF. The DNA for the CDR3 is TGTGCCAGCAGCTGGCGGGGACTAGCTGCGGCAGATACGCAGTATTTT.

Many counts were recorded for this clonotype. V usage is TRBV7-2 and J usage is TRBJ2-2; tentative D call: TRBD2 (7 bases). This CDR3 comprises 15 residues. From germline, CDR1 is SGHTA and CDR2 FQGNSA. V was shortened by 3 bases and J by 7 bases, with 15 bases between the two germline ends. For the CDR3, the DNA is TGTGCCAGCAGCTTTGCGGGGGCCCGAGGCGGGGAGCTGTTTTTT. This codes for CASSFAGARGGELFF.

The V and J genes are TRBV2 and TRBJ1-1; 7 positions match TRBD1. This CDR3 is built from 14 residues. J gave up 0 bases and V 6 bases, and 4 bases lay outside the gene matches. Germline values: CDR1 SNHLY, CDR2 FYNNEI. The CDR3 DNA reads as TGTGCCAGCAGCGGACAGGAGATGAACACTGAAGCTTTCTTT. It codes for CASSGQEMNTEAFF.

The chain couples TRBV7-8 to TRBJ2-2; possibly TRBD2 for D (6 bases). V lost 6 bases to trimming and J lost 7 bases, with 12 bases between them. Germline CDR1 is SGHVS and CDR2 is FQNEAQ. This CDR3 spans 13 amino acids. The CDR3 DNA follows: TGTGCCAGCAGGGAACGAGCGGGCGGGGAGCTGTTTTTT. Protein product: CASRERAGGELFF.

The V call is TRBV7-9, the J call TRBJ1-2; 9 nucleotides match TRBD1. Germline V gives CDR1 SEHNR, CDR2 FQNEAQ (reference sequence). The CDR3 consists of 14 residues. Trimming took 2 bases from V and 4 from J; bases not matched to a gene: 2. The CDR3 protein is CASSLTTGGYGYTF. Written as DNA, the CDR3 is TGTGCCAGCAGCTTAACGACAGGGGGCTATGGCTACACCTTC.

This clonotype was observed a handful of times. This rearrangement joins TRBV4-1 to TRBJ2-6; TRBD1 might be the D (6 bases). Germline V gene lookup returns CDR1 MGHRA and CDR2 YSYEKL. This CDR3 has 19 amino acids. V dropped 0 bases and J dropped 2 bases, with 17 bases sitting between them. The CDR3 reads CASSQDLGAYRTGANVLTF. DNA for the CDR3: TGCGCCAGCAGCCAAGATCTGGGGGCCTACAGGACTGGGGCCAACGTCCTGACTTTC.

This chain connects TRBV28 to TRBJ2-2; a possible D gene is TRBD2 (5 bases). Germline V gene data show CDR1 as MDHEN and CDR2 as SYDVKM. The CDR3 length is 17 residues. Trimming removed 2 bases from V and 4 bases from J, with 17 bases in between. In nucleotides, the CDR3 is TGTGCCAGCAGTTTAACTTTCGGCCCCGCGGGCACCGGGGAGCTGTTTTTT. It translates to CASSLTFGPAGTGELFF.